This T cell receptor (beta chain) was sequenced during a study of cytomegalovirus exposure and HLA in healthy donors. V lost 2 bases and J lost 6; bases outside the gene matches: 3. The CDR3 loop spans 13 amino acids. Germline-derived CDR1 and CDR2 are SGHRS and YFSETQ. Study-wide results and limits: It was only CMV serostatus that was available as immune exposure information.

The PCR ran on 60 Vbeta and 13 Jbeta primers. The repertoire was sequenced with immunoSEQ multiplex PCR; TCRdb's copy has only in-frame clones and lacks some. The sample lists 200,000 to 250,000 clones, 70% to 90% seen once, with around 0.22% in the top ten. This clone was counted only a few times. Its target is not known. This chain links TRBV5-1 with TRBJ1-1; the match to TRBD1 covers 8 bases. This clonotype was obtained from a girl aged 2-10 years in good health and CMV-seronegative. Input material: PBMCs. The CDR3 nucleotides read TGCGCCAGCAGCTTTATGGACAGGGCTGAAGCTTTCTTT. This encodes CASSFMDRAEAFF.